These T cell receptor beta chains were read from a single sample in a study of cytomegalovirus exposure and HLA in healthy donors. This table comes from immunoSEQ multiplex PCR, and its TCRdb copy is limited to in-frame clones, with some not included. The sample lists some 220,000 clones, around 83% occurring once. The sequenced sample was PBMCs. These receptors came from a girl aged 2 to 10 in good health and CMV-seronegative. Each CDR3 is given with its conserved first and last residue. A D gene is named only where the DNA matches it firmly. Size tells how often a clone was seen (once, few, many) or the class of an expanded clone, and some rows leave it out.

D: .; J: TRBJ2-5; V: TRBV7-9; size: once; DNA: TGTGCCAGCAGCTTTCAAGCCCTACGTTCGTACTTC; CDR3: CASSFQALRSYF
D: TRBD1; J: TRBJ2-1; V: TRBV5-1; size: .; DNA: TGCGCCAGCAGCTACAGGGGGAGCTCCTACAATGAGCAGTTCTTC; CDR3: CASSYRGSSYNEQFF
D: TRBD1; J: TRBJ1-2; V: TRBV5-4; size: .; DNA: TGTGCCAGCAGCTCGGGACAGGAAAGTACACCACATGGCTACACCTTC; CDR3: CASSSGQESTPHGYTF
D: .; J: TRBJ2-7; V: TRBV19; size: few; DNA: TGTGCCAGTAGTCACAGGGGGGGAACCTACGAGCAGTACTTC; CDR3: CASSHRGGTYEQYF
D: TRBD2; J: TRBJ2-1; V: TRBV9; size: .; DNA: TGTGCCAGCAGCGTAACGCTAGCGGGGGAGCAGTTCTTC; CDR3: CASSVTLAGEQFF
D: TRBD1; J: TRBJ1-4; V: TRBV7-9; size: .; DNA: TGTGCCAGCAGCGGTCGACGGGACAGGGGGGCAACTAATGAAAAACTGTTTTTT; CDR3: CASSGRRDRGATNEKLFF
D: TRBD1; J: TRBJ2-3; V: TRBV4-2; size: .; DNA: TGTGCCAGCAGCCAAGCAACAGGGGGGAGCACAGATACGCAGTATTTT; CDR3: CASSQATGGSTDTQYF
D: .; J: TRBJ1-2; V: TRBV28; size: .; DNA: TGTGCCAGTTTCCGGCAGGCTAACTATGGCTACACCTTC; CDR3: CASFRQANYGYTF
D: TRBD1; J: TRBJ1-2; V: TRBV6-5; size: .; DNA: TGTGCCAGCAGTTACGACAGGGTGACCCATGGCTACACCTTC; CDR3: CASSYDRVTHGYTF
D: .; J: TRBJ1-4; V: TRBV20-1; size: .; DNA: TGCAGTGCTAGAGTTCAAGAAAAACTGTTTTTT; CDR3: CSARVQEKLFF
D: .; J: TRBJ1-5; V: TRBV30; size: .; DNA: TGTGCCTGGAGTTCCCGGGGTTTTATCCATCAGCCCCAGCATTTT; CDR3: CAWSSRGFIHQPQHF
D: TRBD1; J: TRBJ1-1; V: TRBV29-1; size: .; DNA: TGCAGCGCGCACAGGGGGGCAGCTTTCTTT; CDR3: CSAHRGAAFF
D: TRBD1; J: TRBJ2-1; V: TRBV7-9; size: .; DNA: TGTGCCAGCAGCGGATTCGCCCGGGACAGGGACTACAATGAGCAGTTCTTC; CDR3: CASSGFARDRDYNEQFF
D: .; J: TRBJ2-5; V: TRBV7-9; size: .; DNA: TGTGCCAGCAGCTTTTCCCGGGGAGGGCAGGGGGAGACCCAGTACTTC; CDR3: CASSFSRGGQGETQYF
D: TRBD1; J: TRBJ2-1; V: TRBV30; size: .; DNA: TGTGCCTGGGGACAGGAGTACAGTGAGCAGTTCTTC; CDR3: CAWGQEYSEQFF
D: TRBD2; J: TRBJ2-3; V: TRBV14; size: .; DNA: TGTGCCAGCAGCCGGACTAGCAAGGCAGATACGCAGTATTTT; CDR3: CASSRTSKADTQYF
D: TRBD2; J: TRBJ2-4; V: TRBV7-2; size: .; DNA: TGTGCCAGCAGCTTAGGGACTAGCGGGGGGGGGATCGGCAAAAACATTCAGTACTTC; CDR3: CASSLGTSGGGIGKNIQYF
D: .; J: TRBJ1-1; V: TRBV6-6; size: few; DNA: TGTGCCATCAAAGCGGGGGGCGGTGAAGCTTTCTTT; CDR3: CAIKAGGGEAFF
D: TRBD2; J: TRBJ2-5; V: TRBV4-1; size: .; DNA: TGCGCCAGCAGCGCTATAGCGGGAGGGGAGACCCAGTACTTC; CDR3: CASSAIAGGETQYF
D: .; J: TRBJ1-1; V: TRBV7-9; size: few; DNA: TGTGCCAGCAGCTTAAACTTCCACCCCGGCACTGAAGCTTTCTTT; CDR3: CASSLNFHPGTEAFF
D: TRBD1; J: TRBJ1-2; V: TRBV5-1; size: .; DNA: TGCGCCAGCAGCTCCGGGACAGGGGGCTTGGGCTATGGCTACACCTTC; CDR3: CASSSGTGGLGYGYTF
D: TRBD1; J: TRBJ1-4; V: TRBV14; size: .; DNA: TGTGCCAGCAGCCAAGAGGGGGGACAGGGGATTGAAAAACTGTTTTTT; CDR3: CASSQEGGQGIEKLFF